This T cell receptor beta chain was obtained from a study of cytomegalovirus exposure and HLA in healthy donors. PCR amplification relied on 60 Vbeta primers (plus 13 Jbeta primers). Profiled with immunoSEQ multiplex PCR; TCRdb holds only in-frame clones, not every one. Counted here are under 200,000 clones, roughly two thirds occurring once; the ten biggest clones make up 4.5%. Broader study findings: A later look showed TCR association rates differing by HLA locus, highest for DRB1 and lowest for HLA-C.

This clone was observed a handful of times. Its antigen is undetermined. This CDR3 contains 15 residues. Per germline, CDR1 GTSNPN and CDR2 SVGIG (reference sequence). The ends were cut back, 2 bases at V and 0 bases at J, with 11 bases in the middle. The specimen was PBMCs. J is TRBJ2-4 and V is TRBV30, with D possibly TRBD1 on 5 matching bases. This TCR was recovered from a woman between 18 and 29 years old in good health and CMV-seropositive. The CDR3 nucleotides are TGTGCCTGGAGTCAAGGGGTCCTAGCCAAAAACATTCAGTACTTC. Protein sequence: CAWSQGVLAKNIQYF.